Listed below are T cell receptor beta chains from one sample, sequenced in a study of Tregs in tolerant kidney transplant recipients. Using immunoSEQ multiplex PCR, the repertoire was profiled, and TCRdb retains in-frame clones only, with some absent. Of roughly 250,000 clones listed, roughly 80% are singletons. Sequencing was done on a sample of CD4+ T cells from blood. Receptors were obtained from a human donor in good health. Each CDR3 is given with its conserved first and last residue. The order of the fields is V gene, J gene, clone size, D gene, CDR3 protein, CDR3 DNA. The D gene is left open where the match is weak. Not every row has a clone size; where given, it reads once, few, many or a size class.

V: TRBV7-9; J: TRBJ1-1; size: NA; D: TRBD1; CDR3: CASSLGAGTGSMNTEAFF; DNA: TGTGCCAGCAGCTTAGGGGCGGGGACAGGGAGCATGAACACTGAAGCTTTCTTT
V: TRBV5-1; J: TRBJ2-2; size: NA; D: NA; CDR3: CASSLAGPLTGELFF; DNA: TGCGCCAGCAGCTTGGCCGGGCCACTAACCGGGGAGCTGTTTTTT
V: TRBV7-9; J: TRBJ1-1; size: NA; D: NA; CDR3: CASSFMSRAGTEAFF; DNA: TGTGCCAGCAGCTTTATGAGCAGGGCGGGAACTGAAGCTTTCTTT
V: TRBV7-2; J: TRBJ2-7; size: NA; D: TRBD2; CDR3: CASSIERGAYEQYF; DNA: TGTGCCAGCAGCATCGAGCGGGGGGCCTACGAGCAGTACTTC
V: TRBV30; J: TRBJ1-4; size: NA; D: NA; CDR3: CAWSEWGRWVGKLFF; DNA: TGTGCCTGGAGTGAATGGGGGCGATGGGTTGGAAAACTGTTTTTT
V: TRBV30; J: TRBJ1-2; size: once; D: NA; CDR3: CACARAAGYGYTF; DNA: TGTGCCTGCGCCAGGGCGGCCGGCTATGGCTACACCTTC
V: TRBV11-3; J: TRBJ2-7; size: NA; D: TRBD2; CDR3: CASSLGSGEAYEQYF; DNA: TGTGCCAGCAGCTTAGGTAGCGGGGAAGCCTACGAGCAGTACTTC
V: TRBV19; J: TRBJ2-5; size: NA; D: NA; CDR3: CASSIEDRALPRETQYF; DNA: TGTGCCAGTAGTATAGAAGACCGGGCCCTTCCCAGGGAGACCCAGTACTTC
V: TRBV10-3; J: TRBJ2-1; size: NA; D: NA; CDR3: CAISDIAEYNEQFF; DNA: TGTGCCATCAGTGATATAGCGGAGTACAATGAGCAGTTCTTC
V: TRBV11-2; J: TRBJ2-3; size: NA; D: TRBD2; CDR3: CASSPGARGSGVDTQYF; DNA: TGTGCCAGCAGCCCCGGGGCTCGCGGGAGTGGGGTAGATACGCAGTATTTT
V: TRBV9; J: TRBJ2-5; size: NA; D: TRBD2; CDR3: CASSVASGRQTQYF; DNA: TGTGCCAGCAGCGTAGCTAGCGGTCGACAGACCCAGTACTTC
V: TRBV9; J: TRBJ2-5; size: once; D: TRBD1; CDR3: CASSGTDRVGTQYF; DNA: TGTGCCAGCAGCGGTACTGACAGGGTTGGGACCCAGTACTTC
V: TRBV27; J: TRBJ2-1; size: NA; D: TRBD1; CDR3: CASSLGPGAPGGEQFF; DNA: TGTGCCAGCAGTTTAGGGCCAGGGGCCCCAGGGGGTGAGCAGTTCTTC
V: TRBV2; J: TRBJ1-6; size: NA; D: NA; CDR3: CASSRFRTVRDSPLHF; DNA: TGTGCCAGCAGCCGTTTCAGGACAGTCAGGGATTCACCCCTCCACTTT
V: TRBV10-3; J: TRBJ2-3; size: NA; D: NA; CDR3: CAINQGTDTQYF; DNA: TGTGCCATCAACCAGGGGACAGATACGCAGTATTTT
V: TRBV13; J: TRBJ2-1; size: NA; D: NA; CDR3: CASSSRHSNEQFF; DNA: TGTGCCAGCAGCTCGCGACATTCCAATGAGCAGTTCTTC
V: TRBV2; J: TRBJ2-3; size: NA; D: TRBD2; CDR3: CASKGYRDYTSTDTQYF; DNA: TGTGCCAGCAAGGGATACCGGGACTACACTAGCACAGATACGCAGTATTTT
V: TRBV29-1; J: TRBJ2-1; size: NA; D: NA; CDR3: CSVGRRVGDRNEQFF; DNA: TGCAGCGTTGGGAGGAGGGTAGGAGACCGCAATGAGCAGTTCTTC
V: TRBV5-1; J: TRBJ2-2; size: NA; D: NA; CDR3: CASGQGNTGELFF; DNA: TGCGCCAGCGGTCAGGGGAACACCGGGGAGCTGTTTTTT
V: TRBV6-5; J: TRBJ1-2; size: NA; D: NA; CDR3: CASSVTPGGDGYTF; DNA: TGTGCCAGCAGTGTTACCCCCGGGGGCGATGGCTACACCTTC
V: TRBV4-2; J: TRBJ1-5; size: NA; D: NA; CDR3: CASSPGHTDQPQHF; DNA: TGTGCCAGCAGCCCAGGGCACACCGATCAGCCCCAGCATTTT
V: TRBV5-1; J: TRBJ2-1; size: NA; D: TRBD1; CDR3: CASRLQGAHNEQFF; DNA: TGCGCCAGCAGATTACAGGGGGCCCACAATGAGCAGTTCTTC
V: TRBV7-9; J: TRBJ2-7; size: NA; D: TRBD1; CDR3: CASSLQTGSASGKYF; DNA: TGTGCCAGCAGCCTCCAGACAGGGTCGGCAAGTGGGAAGTACTTC
V: TRBV29-1; J: TRBJ2-5; size: NA; D: TRBD2; CDR3: CSVERGAGETQYF; DNA: TGCAGCGTTGAGCGGGGGGCCGGAGAGACCCAGTACTTC
V: TRBV4-2; J: TRBJ2-1; size: NA; D: TRBD2; CDR3: CASSQEGGGAWYNEQFF; DNA: TGTGCCAGCAGCCAAGAGGGCGGGGGGGCCTGGTACAATGAGCAGTTCTTC
V: TRBV6-6; J: TRBJ1-4; size: once; D: TRBD1; CDR3: CASSYERGLEKLFF; DNA: TGTGCCAGCAGTTACGAGAGGGGGCTTGAAAAACTGTTTTTT
V: TRBV29-1; J: TRBJ1-3; size: once; D: NA; CDR3: CSVWGDGNTIYF; DNA: TGCAGCGTTTGGGGGGATGGAAACACCATATATTTT
V: TRBV5-1; J: TRBJ1-6; size: NA; D: NA; CDR3: CASSLQPPGGFNSPLHF; DNA: TGCGCCAGCAGCTTGCAACCCCCAGGCGGGTTTAATTCACCCCTCCACTTT
V: TRBV5-4; J: TRBJ1-5; size: NA; D: NA; CDR3: CASNLQGSNQPQHF; DNA: TGTGCCAGCAACTTACAGGGTAGCAATCAGCCCCAGCATTTT
V: TRBV6-5; J: TRBJ2-7; size: NA; D: TRBD2; CDR3: CATLRGGGGSEQYF; DNA: TGTGCCACCCTCCGGGGCGGGGGTGGTAGCGAGCAGTACTTC
V: TRBV2; J: TRBJ2-1; size: NA; D: TRBD2; CDR3: CASSGGRLAGSSYNEQFF; DNA: TGTGCCAGCAGTGGAGGAAGACTAGCGGGAAGCTCCTACAATGAGCAGTTCTTC